This T cell receptor beta chain is from a study of blood T cell repertoires in COVID-19. Study in general: Specimens from acute and convalescent COVID-19 originated in the United States, Italy and Spain. Sample material is recorded as cDNA or gDNA derived from T cells, B-cell-depleted T cells, or PBMCs.

The V segment lost 3 bases and the J segment 3 bases; nucleotides outside the gene matches: 16. Germline V gene sequence: CDR1 SEHNR, CDR2 FQNEAQ (reference sequence). This CDR3 is 19 amino acids long. Per the original data handling: Nucleated cell number was recorded as an estimate derived from reference gene primer amplification. The assay was immunoSEQ multiplex PCR, and TCRdb's table has in-frame clones only and misses some. D and trimming were read from the DNA, whereas the V and J calls and clone size are those reported in that table. In the table there are some 120,000 clones, more than 90% of which are singletons.

This receptor was taken from a middle-aged man with active COVID-19. The J gene is TRBJ1-4, the V gene TRBV7-9; TRBD1 matches 7 bases. Sequencing was performed on peripheral blood. The CDR3 reads CASSFKGQKFRSPNEKLFF. CDR3 nucleotide sequence: TGTGCCAGCAGCTTTAAGGGACAGAAGTTCCGGTCCCCTAATGAAAAACTGTTTTTT. The full variable domain, completed using reference TRBV7-9 and TRBJ1-4, is DTGVSQNPRHKITKRGQNVTFRCDPISEHNRLYWYRQTLGQGPEFLTYFQNEAQLEKSRLLSDRFSAERPKGSFSTLEIQRTEQGDSAMYLCASSFKGQKFRSPNEKLFFGSGTQLSVL.